What follows describes a single T cell receptor (beta chain). What it binds is unknown. Naivety among CD8 cells was defined by CD45RO negativity and positive CCR7 selection, thereby excluding terminally differentiated effector memory CD45RA+ cells. Donors comprised only Caucasian adults living in Nashville, Tennessee. The data originate from a study of shared clonotypes between healthy human individuals. For the study at large: CD4 naive and CD4 memory each took three plates per donor, while CD8 naive took two and CD8 memory one. Study findings and constraints: Roughly 5% of naive CD4 clonotypes were common to a handful of donors.

The authors ran the assay at deep level. Using immunoSEQ multiplex PCR, the repertoire was profiled, and TCRdb retains in-frame clones only, with some absent. The sample includes about 550,000 clones, around 95% of them seen just once. Material: naive CD8+ T cells sorted from blood. This TCR was sampled from a woman in her twenties or thirties in good health.

This CDR3 is CASSTGSGEQYF. CDR3 nucleotides: TGTGCCAGCAGCACGGGGTCGGGTGAGCAGTACTTC. V and J are TRBV7-9 and TRBJ2-7; maybe TRBD2 (5 bases). Per germline, CDR1 SEHNR and CDR2 FQNEAQ (reference sequence). Trimming removed 5 bases at V and 7 bases at J, with 12 bases between. The CDR3 has 12 residues.